This T cell receptor (beta chain) was found in a study of tumor-infiltrating lymphocytes in localized non-small cell lung cancer. Overall study results and limits: Tumors had more T cell infiltration than uninvolved lung, per TCRbeta sequencing and CD3 counts. Different pieces of the same tissue were used for each assay. TCR sequencing covered a subset of patients with enough tissue. T-cell fraction did not differ between immunotypes IM1 and IM2.

Sequenced by immunoSEQ multiplex PCR; TCRdb stores in-frame clones only, minus some. Here the sample spans roughly 5,100 clones, approximately 95% being singletons. The CDR3 consists of 16 residues. J lost 2 bases, V lost 4 bases, and 7 bases had no gene match. Germline values: CDR1 SEHNR, CDR2 FQNEAQ (reference sequence). About this clone: The antigen remains unidentified.

This TCR was sampled from a human donor with non-small cell lung cancer. The V call is TRBV7-9, the J call TRBJ2-1, with 8 bases aligning to TRBD2. Sequencing was carried out using uninvolved lung tissue not adjacent to the tumor. The CDR3 DNA reads TGTGCCAGCAGCTCGCGTCGCGGGGGGACCTACAATGAGCAGTTCTTC. This gives the protein CASSSRRGGTYNEQFF.